The source of this T cell receptor beta chain is a study of OX40 agonist ivuxolimab in advanced cancers. Study-level information: Intravenous ivuxolimab at 0.01 to 10 mg/kg was given to patients every 2 weeks. Partial responses were achieved by three patients, of whom one had hepatocellular carcinoma and two had cutaneous melanoma. Whole-study results and caveats: Among T cells, CD8+ cells averaged more expanded clones than CD4+ cells.

Germline-derived CDR1 and CDR2 are KGHSH and LQKENI. This CDR3 contains 15 residues. V gave up 3 bases and J gave up 7 bases, with 19 bases separating them. A word on this clone: Its antigen is currently unknown.

Sampling of blood occurred at baseline, cycle 4 day 1, and cycle 7 day 1. Data came from immunoSEQ multiplex PCR; TCRdb stores just in-frame clones and leaves some out. The sample records 76,000 or so clones, 70% to 90% being singletons. This sequence was found in an adult with an advanced solid tumor such as melanoma, head and neck, liver or kidney cancer. The J gene is TRBJ2-7, the V gene TRBV18, with D possibly being TRBD2 (6 bases). Here the sequenced sample was CD4+ or CD8+ T cells sorted from blood, taken in a trial of the OX40 agonist ivuxolimab. The CDR3 is CASSPFGEALWEQYF. CDR3 sequence (DNA): TGTGCCAGCTCACCTTTTGGGGAGGCCCTTTGGGAGCAGTACTTC.